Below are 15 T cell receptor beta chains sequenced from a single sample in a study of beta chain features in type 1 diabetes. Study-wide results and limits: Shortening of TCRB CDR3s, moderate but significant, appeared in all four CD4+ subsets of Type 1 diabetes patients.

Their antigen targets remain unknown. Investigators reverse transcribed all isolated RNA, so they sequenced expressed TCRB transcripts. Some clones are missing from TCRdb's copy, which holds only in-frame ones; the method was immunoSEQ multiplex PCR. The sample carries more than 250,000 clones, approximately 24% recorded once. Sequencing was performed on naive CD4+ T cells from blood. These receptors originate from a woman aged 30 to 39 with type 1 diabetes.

CDR3 bases: TGTGCCAGCAGTTCTAGCGGGAGGGCCAATGAGCAGTTCTTC. Protein sequence: CASSSSGRANEQFF. The chain couples TRBV6-5 to TRBJ2-1, with 12 bases fitting TRBD2. Germline loops: CDR1 MNHEY, CDR2 SVGAGI. The V gene end was trimmed by 4 bases and the J gene end by 6 bases; junction bases not matched to a gene: 1. This CDR3 spans 14 amino acids.

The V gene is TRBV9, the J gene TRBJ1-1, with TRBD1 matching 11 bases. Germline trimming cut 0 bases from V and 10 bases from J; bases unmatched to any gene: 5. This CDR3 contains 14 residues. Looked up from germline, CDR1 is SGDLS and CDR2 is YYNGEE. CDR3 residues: CASSVGGTGGVAFF. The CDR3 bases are TGTGCCAGCAGCGTAGGAGGGACAGGGGGAGTAGCTTTCTTT.

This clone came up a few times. The CDR3 here is CASSEQAGGSPETQYF. CDR3 sequence (DNA): TGTGCCAGCAGTGAGCAAGCGGGAGGGTCCCCAGAGACCCAGTACTTC. The chain has TRBV6-1 and TRBJ2-5, with 10 bases identical to TRBD2. In germline, CDR1 is MNHNS, CDR2 SASEGT. V lost 3 bases to trimming and J lost 4 bases; unmatched junction nucleotides: 8. This CDR3 spans 16 amino acids.

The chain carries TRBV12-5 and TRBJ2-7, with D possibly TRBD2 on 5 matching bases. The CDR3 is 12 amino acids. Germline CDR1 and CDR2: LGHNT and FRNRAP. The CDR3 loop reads CAPRVGVYEQYF. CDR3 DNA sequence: TGTGCCCCGCGAGTGGGAGTCTACGAGCAGTACTTC. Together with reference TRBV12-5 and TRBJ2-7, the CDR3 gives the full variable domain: DARVTQTPRHKVTEMGQEVTMRCQPILGHNTVFWYRQTMMQGLELLAYFRNRAPLDDSGMPKDRFSAEMPDATLATLKIQPSEPRDSAVYFCAPRVGVYEQYFGPGTRLTVT.

CDR3 region: CASSVAGATDTQYF. The DNA for the CDR3 is TGTGCCAGCAGCGTAGCGGGAGCCACAGATACGCAGTATTTT. The chain combines TRBV9 with TRBJ2-3; TRBD2 is a possible D gene (6 bases). Germline CDR1 SGDLS, CDR2 YYNGEE. V lost 0 bases to trimming and J lost 2 bases, with 7 bases between them. The CDR3 sequence is 14 residues long.

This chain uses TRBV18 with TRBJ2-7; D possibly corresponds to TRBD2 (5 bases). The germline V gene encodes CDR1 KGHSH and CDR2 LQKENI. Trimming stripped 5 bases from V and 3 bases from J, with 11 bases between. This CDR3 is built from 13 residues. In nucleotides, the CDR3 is TGTGCCAGCTCAATGGTCGGGGACTACGAGCAGTACTTC. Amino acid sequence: CASSMVGDYEQYF.

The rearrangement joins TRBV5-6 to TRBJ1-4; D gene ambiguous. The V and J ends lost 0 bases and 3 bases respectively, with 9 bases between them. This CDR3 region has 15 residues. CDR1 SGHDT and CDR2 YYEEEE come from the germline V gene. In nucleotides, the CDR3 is TGTGCCAGCAGCTTGGTCGCGGGTTCTAATGAAAAACTGTTTTTT. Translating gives CASSLVAGSNEKLFF.

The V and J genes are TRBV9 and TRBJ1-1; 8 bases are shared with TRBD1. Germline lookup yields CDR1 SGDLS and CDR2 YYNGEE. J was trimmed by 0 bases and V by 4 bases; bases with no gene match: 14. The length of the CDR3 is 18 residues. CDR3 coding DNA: TGTGCCAGCAGCTCCAGGGGGCAACTGGTCGCAATGAACACTGAAGCTTTCTTT. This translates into CASSSRGQLVAMNTEAFF.

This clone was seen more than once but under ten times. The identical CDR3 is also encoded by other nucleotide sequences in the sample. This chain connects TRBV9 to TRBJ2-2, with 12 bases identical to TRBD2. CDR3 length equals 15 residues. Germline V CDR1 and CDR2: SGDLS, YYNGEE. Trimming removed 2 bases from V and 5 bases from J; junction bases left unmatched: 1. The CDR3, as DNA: TGTGCCAGCAGCGTTCTAGCGGGAGGGACCGGGGAGCTGTTTTTT. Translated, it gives CASSVLAGGTGELFF.

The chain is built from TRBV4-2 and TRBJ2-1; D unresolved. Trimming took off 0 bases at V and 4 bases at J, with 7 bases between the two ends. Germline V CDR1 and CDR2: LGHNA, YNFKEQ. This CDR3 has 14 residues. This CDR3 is CASSQDLRYNEQFF. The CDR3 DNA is TGTGCCAGCAGCCAAGATCTGCGATACAATGAGCAGTTCTTC.

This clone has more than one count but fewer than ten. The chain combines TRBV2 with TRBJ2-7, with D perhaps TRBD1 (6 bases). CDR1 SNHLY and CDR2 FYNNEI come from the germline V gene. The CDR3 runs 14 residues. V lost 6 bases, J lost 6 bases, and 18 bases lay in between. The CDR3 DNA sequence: TGTGCCAGCAGACCCGGGACATACGCTACCGAGCAGTACTTC. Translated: CASRPGTYATEQYF.

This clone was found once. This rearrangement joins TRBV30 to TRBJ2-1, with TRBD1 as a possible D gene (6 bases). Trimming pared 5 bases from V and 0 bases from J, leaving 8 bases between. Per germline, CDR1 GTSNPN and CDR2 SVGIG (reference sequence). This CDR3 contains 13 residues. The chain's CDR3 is CAWRDTSYNEQFF. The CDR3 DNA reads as TGTGCCTGGCGGGACACCTCCTACAATGAGCAGTTCTTC.

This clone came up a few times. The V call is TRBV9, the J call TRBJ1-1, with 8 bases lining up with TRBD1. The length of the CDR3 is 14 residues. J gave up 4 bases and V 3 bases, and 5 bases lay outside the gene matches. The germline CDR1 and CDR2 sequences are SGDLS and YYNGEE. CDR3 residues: CASSGGTGVTEAFF. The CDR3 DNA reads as TGTGCCAGCAGCGGGGGGACAGGAGTCACTGAAGCTTTCTTT.

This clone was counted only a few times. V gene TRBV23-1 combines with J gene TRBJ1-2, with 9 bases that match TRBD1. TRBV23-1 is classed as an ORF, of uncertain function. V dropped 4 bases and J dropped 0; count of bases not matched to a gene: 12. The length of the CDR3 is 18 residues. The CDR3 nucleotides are TGCGCCAGCAGTCCTCTCCGGGACAGGGACGAATCTAACTATGGCTACACCTTC. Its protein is CASSPLRDRDESNYGYTF.

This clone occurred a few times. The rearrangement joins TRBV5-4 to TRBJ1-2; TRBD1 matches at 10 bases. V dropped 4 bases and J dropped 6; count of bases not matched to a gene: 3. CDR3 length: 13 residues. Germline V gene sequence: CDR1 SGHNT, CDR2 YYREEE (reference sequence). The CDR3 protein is CASSPGTGDGYTF. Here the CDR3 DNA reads TGTGCCAGCAGCCCCGGGACAGGGGATGGCTACACCTTC.